This T cell receptor (beta chain) was captured in a study of blood T cell repertoires in COVID-19. Background on the study: Italy, Spain and the United States were the sources of the convalescent and acute COVID-19 samples. Nucleic acid was either cDNA or gDNA, and it came from T cells, B-cell-depleted T cells, or PBMCs.

In the original workflow: Scientists estimated how many nucleated cells there were by amplifying reference gene primers. Sequencing used immunoSEQ multiplex PCR; TCRdb keeps in-frame clones, though not all of them. V and J calls and clone size follow that table, whereas D and trimming were derived from the DNA. The repertoire holds 140,000 to 150,000 clones, 75% to 90% seen once, with 2.5% to 3% in the top ten. From germline, CDR1 is SQVTM and CDR2 ANQGSEA. The CDR3 has 12 residues. V was pared by 3 bases and J by 9 bases, with 14 bases between. V is TRBV29-1 and J is TRBJ1-1; D may be TRBD1 (5 bases). The material sequenced was peripheral blood. The sequence derives from a man aged 55-75 years with active or convalescent COVID-19. The CDR3: CSVEDILLKAFF. DNA of the CDR3: TGCAGCGTTGAGGACATCCTCTTGAAAGCTTTCTTT. The full variable domain, with the rest looked up from reference TRBV29-1 and TRBJ1-1, is SAVISQKPSRDICQRGTSLTIQCQVDSQVTMMFWYRQQPGQSLTLIATANQGSEATYESGFVIDKFPISRPNLTFSTLTVSNMSPEDSSIYLCSVEDILLKAFFGQGTRLTVV.